This passage covers 10 T cell receptor beta chains from one sample sequenced in a study of cytomegalovirus exposure and HLA in healthy donors. Profiled with immunoSEQ multiplex PCR; TCRdb holds only in-frame clones, not every one. The sample has 55,000 to 75,000 clones, over 90% seen once; the top ten hold around 7%. Source material: PBMCs. The receptor set was obtained from a woman between 18 and 30 years old in good health and CMV-seropositive.

The chain combines TRBV7-7 with TRBJ2-5; D not resolved. V was cut by 5 bases and J by 4 bases, with 8 bases left in between. CDR3 length equals 12 residues. Germline lookup yields CDR1 SSHAT and CDR2 FNYEAQ (reference sequence). The CDR3 region is CASSNGAETQYF. The CDR3 DNA follows: TGTGCCAGCAGCAATGGAGCAGAGACCCAGTACTTC.

The genes are TRBV10-3 and TRBJ1-2, with 7 bases matching TRBD1. CDR1 is ENHRY, CDR2 SYGVKD, per germline. J was trimmed by 8 bases and V by 2 bases; bases with no gene match: 5. The CDR3 has 13 amino acids. The DNA for the CDR3 is TGTGCCATCAGTGAGCAACAGGGGTACGGCTACACCTTC. The encoded protein is CAISEQQGYGYTF.

For the CDR3, the DNA is TGCAGCGGACGACTAGCGGGATATAATTACAATGAGCAGTTCTTC. As protein: CSGRLAGYNYNEQFF. The chain is built from TRBV29-1 and TRBJ2-1; 11 bases are shared with TRBD2. Losses at the gene ends were 7 bases for V and 4 bases for J; bases not matched to a gene: 9. Germline CDR1 reads SQVTM; CDR2 reads ANQGSEA. The CDR3 is 15 amino acids.

The chain is built from TRBV30 and TRBJ1-2, with D possibly being TRBD1 (5 bases). This CDR3 has 12 amino acids. In germline, CDR1 is GTSNPN, CDR2 SVGIG (reference sequence). The V and J ends lost 2 bases and 2 bases respectively, with 6 bases between them. The CDR3 is CAWSRQNYGYTF. The CDR3 DNA reads as TGTGCCTGGAGTAGACAGAACTATGGCTACACCTTC.

The genes are TRBV27 and TRBJ2-7; TRBD2 aligns across 7 bases. Germline lookup yields CDR1 MNHEY and CDR2 SMNVEV (reference sequence). The CDR3 extends over 15 amino acids. The V gene end was trimmed by 1 base and the J gene end by 1 base; junction bases not matched to a gene: 4. CDR3 in amino acids: CASSLFGGGSYEQYF. Here the CDR3 DNA reads TGTGCCAGCAGTTTATTCGGCGGGGGATCCTACGAGCAGTACTTC.

The rearrangement links TRBV15 to TRBJ2-7; possible D gene TRBD1, 8 bases. Germline values: CDR1 LNHNV, CDR2 YYDKDF (reference sequence). Between the trimmed V and J ends, which lost 0 bases and 6 bases, there was a span of 18 bases. This CDR3 region has 16 residues. The CDR3 sequence: CATSREGREQGGEQYF. The CDR3 nucleotides read TGTGCCACCAGCAGAGAGGGGAGGGAACAGGGGGGCGAGCAGTACTTC. Based on the CDR3 plus reference TRBV15 and TRBJ2-7, the full variable domain is DAMVIQNPRYQVTQFGKPVTLSCSQTLNHNVMYWYQQKSSQAPKLLFHYYDKDFNNEADTPDNFQSRRPNTSFCFLDIRSPGLGDTAMYLCATSREGREQGGEQYFGPGTRLTVT.

The CDR3 DNA is TGTGCCAGCAGCTTACAAGGGACAGCGCCCACTGAAGCTTTCTTT. It specifies CASSLQGTAPTEAFF. The rearrangement links TRBV7-3 to TRBJ1-1; 7 nucleotides line up with TRBD1. Germline CDR1 and CDR2: SGHTA and FQGTGA. The CDR3 is 15 amino acids. The V segment lost 2 bases and the J segment 4 bases; nucleotides outside the gene matches: 7.

This clone was detected once. The rearrangement joins TRBV30 to TRBJ1-4; 8 positions match TRBD1. The CDR3 covers 14 residues. Germline V lookup: CDR1 GTSNPN, CDR2 SVGIG (reference sequence). J lost 12 bases, V lost 0 bases, and 9 bases had no gene match. CDR3 DNA sequence: TGTGCCTGGAGTGTAAACAGCTTGACAGGGGAACTGTTTTTT. As protein: CAWSVNSLTGELFF.

The V call is TRBV7-2, the J call TRBJ2-1; 9 bases map to TRBD2. CDR3 length equals 18 residues. The trim removed 1 base at V and 0 bases at J, leaving 7 bases unmatched. From germline, CDR1 is SGHTA and CDR2 FQGNSA. CDR3: CASSLVGQAGGSYNEQFF. The CDR3 DNA is TGTGCCAGCAGCTTAGTGGGACAAGCGGGAGGCTCCTACAATGAGCAGTTCTTC.

V and J are TRBV5-4 and TRBJ2-1; 7 positions agree with TRBD2. The V and J ends lost 2 bases and 5 bases, in that order; junction bases with no gene match: 7. The CDR3 runs to 15 residues. Germline loops: CDR1 SGHNT, CDR2 YYREEE (reference sequence). The CDR3 DNA reads as TGTGCCAGCAGCTTCCCCCTAGCGGAACACAATGAGCAGTTCTTC. Its protein product is CASSFPLAEHNEQFF.